The 27 T cell receptor beta chains listed next were all sequenced from one sample in a study of beta chain features in type 1 diabetes. Expressed TCRB transcripts were sequenced, since all the RNA that had been isolated was reverse transcribed. Libraries were prepared by immunoSEQ multiplex PCR; TCRdb keeps only in-frame clonotypes and omits some of them. The sample records 300,000 to 350,000 clones, roughly a fifth being singletons. Sequenced: naive CD4+ T cells from blood. The receptors come from a woman under 30 in good health.

The chain carries TRBV7-3 and TRBJ2-3, with 7 bases aligning to TRBD2. CDR3 length: 15 residues. Germline V CDR1 and CDR2: SGHTA, FQGTGA. V lost 4 bases and J lost 5; bases outside the gene matches: 9. In nucleotides, the CDR3 is TGTGCCAGCAGCTCAAGGCGGGGGAGCGAAGATACGCAGTATTTT. It codes for CASSSRRGSEDTQYF.

This chain links TRBV25-1 with TRBJ2-3; the match to TRBD2 covers 13 bases. Germline V gene sequence: CDR1 MGHDK, CDR2 SYGVNS. The trim removed 6 bases at V and 4 bases at J, leaving 4 bases unmatched. This CDR3 comprises 15 residues. The CDR3 DNA follows: TGTGCCAGCAGCGAGACTAGCGGGAGGTCAGATACGCAGTATTTT. Translating it yields CASSETSGRSDTQYF. The full variable domain, with the rest looked up from reference TRBV25-1 and TRBJ2-3, is EADIYQTPRYLVIGTGKKITLECSQTMGHDKMYWYQQDPGMELHLIHYSYGVNSTEKGDLSSESTVSRIRTEHFPLTLESARPSHTSQYLCASSETSGRSDTQYFGPGTRLTVL.

The chain combines TRBV5-1 with TRBJ2-2; 9 bases are shared with TRBD1. The CDR3 runs to 16 residues. The V and J ends lost 8 bases and 3 bases, in that order; junction bases with no gene match: 11. Germline-derived CDR1 and CDR2 are SGHRS and YFSETQ. This CDR3 is CASKITGGVDTGELFF. CDR3 DNA: TGCGCCAGTAAGATCACAGGGGGCGTAGACACCGGGGAGCTGTTTTTT.

This clone was observed a handful of times. The gene calls are TRBV11-2 and TRBJ2-7; TRBD1 matches 9 bases. V was pared by 1 base and J by 4 bases, with 8 bases of the junction left unmatched. The CDR3 contains 16 residues. Germline CDR1 reads SGHAT; CDR2 reads FQNNGV. The CDR3 loop reads CASSLAMDRGLYEQYF. The CDR3 DNA reads as TGTGCCAGCAGCTTAGCTATGGACAGGGGACTGTACGAGCAGTACTTC. Full variable domain (outside the CDR3, taken from reference TRBV11-2 and TRBJ2-7): EAGVAQSPRYKIIEKRQSVAFWCNPISGHATLYWYQQILGQGPKLLIQFQNNGVVDDSQLPKDRFSAERLKGVDSTLKIQPAKLEDSAVYLCASSLAMDRGLYEQYFGPGTRLTVT.

The chain joins TRBV9 to TRBJ2-3; the match to TRBD1 covers 9 bases. With V trimmed by 2 bases and J by 0 bases, 13 bases remained unmatched. Germline V gene sequence: CDR1 SGDLS, CDR2 YYNGEE. This CDR3 is built from 19 residues. CDR3 loop: CASSVGWDRASSSTDTQYF. Here the CDR3 DNA reads TGTGCCAGCAGCGTGGGCTGGGACAGGGCCTCATCTAGCACAGATACGCAGTATTTT.

In its sample, this clone was seen a few times. The rearrangement uses TRBV15 and TRBJ1-2; a possible D gene is TRBD1 (6 bases). The germline V and J ends were trimmed by 0 bases and 14 bases, with 13 bases remaining between them. The V gene's germline CDR1 is LNHNV and CDR2 YYDKDF (reference sequence). The CDR3 has 12 amino acids. The CDR3 loop is CATSRDEGEVTF. The CDR3 nucleotides are TGTGCCACCAGCAGAGATGAGGGGGAAGTAACCTTC. Variable domain in full (rest from reference TRBV15 and TRBJ1-2): DAMVIQNPRYQVTQFGKPVTLSCSQTLNHNVMYWYQQKSSQAPKLLFHYYDKDFNNEADTPDNFQSRRPNTSFCFLDIRSPGLGDTAMYLCATSRDEGEVTFGSGTRLTVV.

This chain uses TRBV2 with TRBJ2-1, with D maybe TRBD2 (5 bases). The CDR3 consists of 12 residues. The germline V and J ends were trimmed by 7 bases and 12 bases, with 16 bases remaining between them. The germline V gene has CDR1 SNHLY and CDR2 FYNNEI. The CDR3 region has the DNA TGTGCCAGCACCAGAAGGCTCGAGGGGCAGTTCTTC. It translates to CASTRRLEGQFF.

V usage is TRBV7-9 and J usage is TRBJ1-6; D gene uncertain. CDR3 length: 16 amino acids. The germline gives CDR1 SEHNR, CDR2 FQNEAQ (reference sequence). V was cut by 5 bases and J by 0 bases, with 11 bases left in between. The CDR3 region is CASSRDTSSYNSPLHF. The CDR3 DNA is TGTGCCAGCAGCCGAGACACAAGCTCCTATAATTCACCCCTCCACTTT.

This clone was counted a few times. The J gene is TRBJ2-1, the V gene TRBV7-9; D perhaps matches TRBD1 (6 bases). The length of the CDR3 is 14 residues. Germline V gene lookup returns CDR1 SEHNR and CDR2 FQNEAQ (reference sequence). Trimming took off 3 bases at V and 4 bases at J, with 10 bases between the two ends. CDR3 coding DNA: TGTGCCAGCAGCTTTTTCCAGGGGTACAATGAGCAGTTCTTC. This gives the protein CASSFFQGYNEQFF.

This clone has only a few counts. J is TRBJ1-1 and V is TRBV4-2; D gene unclear. The germline gives CDR1 LGHNA, CDR2 YNFKEQ. V was pared by 4 bases and J by 4 bases, with 13 bases between. The CDR3 is 14 amino acids. CDR3 bases: TGTGCCAGCAGCCTTGAGTTAAGTGGCACTGAAGCTTTCTTT. Its translation: CASSLELSGTEAFF.

The rearrangement uses TRBV7-9 and TRBJ1-2, with no clear D. The CDR3 spans 13 residues. Trimming took 0 bases from V and 8 from J, leaving 10 bases between them. From germline, CDR1 is SEHNR and CDR2 FQNEAQ (reference sequence). CDR3 in amino acids: CASSLASGGGYTF. In nucleotides, the CDR3 is TGTGCCAGCAGCTTAGCGTCGGGAGGGGGCTACACCTTC.

This clone was picked up a small number of times. The V call is TRBV6-5, the J call TRBJ2-7; unclear D gene. Trimming took 5 bases from V and 6 from J, leaving 11 bases between them. The germline CDR1 and CDR2 sequences are MNHEY and SVGAGI. The CDR3 contains 12 residues. The chain's CDR3 is CASSEGSGEQYF. In nucleotides, the CDR3 is TGTGCCAGCAGTGAAGGATCGGGCGAGCAGTACTTC.

This clone was observed a handful of times. The genes are TRBV5-6 and TRBJ2-2, with D tentatively TRBD1 (5 bases). From germline, CDR1 is SGHDT and CDR2 YYEEEE. The CDR3 runs 16 residues. V was clipped by 0 bases and J by 3 bases, with 12 bases between them. The CDR3: CASSLVGPPDTGELFF. The CDR3 coding sequence is TGTGCCAGCAGCTTGGTGGGGCCGCCTGACACCGGGGAGCTGTTTTTT. The complete variable domain, with remaining parts taken from reference TRBV5-6 and TRBJ2-2, reads DAGVTQSPTHLIKTRGQQVTLRCSPKSGHDTVSWYQQALGQGPQFIFQYYEEEERQRGNFPDRFSGHQFPNYSSELNVNALLLGDSALYLCASSLVGPPDTGELFFGEGSRLTVL.

This clone showed up just a few times. The V and J genes are TRBV15 and TRBJ1-4; 7 bases are shared with TRBD1. The CDR3 length is 14 residues. CDR1 and CDR2 from the germline V gene are LNHNV and YYDKDF (reference sequence). V was pared by 5 bases and J by 8 bases, with 8 bases of the junction left unmatched. The DNA of the CDR3 is TGTGCCACCAGCGGTCCGGGACAGCCAGAAAAACTGTTTTTT. Its protein product is CATSGPGQPEKLFF. Supplemented by reference TRBV15 and TRBJ1-4, the full variable domain reads DAMVIQNPRYQVTQFGKPVTLSCSQTLNHNVMYWYQQKSSQAPKLLFHYYDKDFNNEADTPDNFQSRRPNTSFCFLDIRSPGLGDTAMYLCATSGPGQPEKLFFGSGTQLSVL.

The CDR3 loop is CAWSSPTGFYGYTF. CDR3 coding DNA: TGTGCCTGGAGCTCTCCGACAGGGTTCTATGGCTACACCTTC. This chain links TRBV30 with TRBJ1-2; 7 nucleotides align to TRBD1. Germline V CDR1 and CDR2: GTSNPN, SVGIG (reference sequence). Losses at the gene ends were 3 bases for V and 4 bases for J; bases not matched to a gene: 8. The CDR3 extends over 14 amino acids. Full variable domain (remainder filled in from reference TRBV30 and TRBJ1-2): SQTIHQWPATLVQPVGSPLSLECTVEGTSNPNLYWYRQAAGRGLQLLFYSVGIGQISSEVPQNLSASRPQDRQFILSSKKLLLSDSGFYLCAWSSPTGFYGYTFGSGTRLTVV.

The V call is TRBV11-2, the J call TRBJ1-1, with D unclear. The CDR3 contains 13 residues. Germline values: CDR1 SGHAT, CDR2 FQNNGV. Deletions cut 0 bases from V and 2 bases from J, with 4 bases between. DNA of the CDR3: TGTGCCAGCAGCTTAGATCTAAACACTGAAGCTTTCTTT. Residues: CASSLDLNTEAFF.

This clone was seen only a few times. This sequence joins TRBV18 and TRBJ1-3; the D gene is possibly TRBD1 (6 bases). Germline assignment: CDR1 KGHSH and CDR2 LQKENI. The CDR3 runs to 15 residues. The ends were cut back, 3 bases at V and 4 bases at J, with 13 bases in the middle. CDR3 DNA sequence: TGTGCCAGCTCACCCGCTACAGGGATCGGAAACACCATATATTTT. It codes for CASSPATGIGNTIYF.

The table lists this clone with a few counts. V usage is TRBV4-1 and J usage is TRBJ2-3; D is perhaps TRBD2 (5 bases). CDR1 MGHRA and CDR2 YSYEKL come from the germline V gene. V dropped 4 bases and J dropped 0 bases, with 14 bases sitting between them. This CDR3 has 16 residues. The CDR3 nucleotides are TGCGCCAGCAGCCCTCGTCCCAGGACTAGCACAGATACGCAGTATTTT. This codes for CASSPRPRTSTDTQYF.

The chain joins TRBV4-1 to TRBJ1-5; D ambiguous. The CDR3 loop spans 14 amino acids. V was shortened by 4 bases and J by 7 bases, with 14 bases between the two germline ends. The germline V gene has CDR1 MGHRA and CDR2 YSYEKL. The CDR3 protein is CASSRGELDQPQHF. CDR3 DNA sequence: TGCGCCAGCAGCCGGGGAGAGTTGGACCAGCCCCAGCATTTT.

This clone was observed a handful of times. The V gene is TRBV29-1, the J gene TRBJ2-6; 7 bases match TRBD1. The J segment lost 1 base and the V segment lost 7 bases, leaving 7 bases of the junction unmatched. Germline V gene sequence: CDR1 SQVTM, CDR2 ANQGSEA. CDR3 size: 15 residues. This chain's CDR3 is CSAETGPSGANVLTF. CDR3 nucleotides: TGCAGCGCGGAGACAGGGCCGTCTGGGGCCAACGTCCTGACTTTC.

This rearrangement joins TRBV5-5 to TRBJ2-1; 9 positions agree with TRBD1. The J segment lost 4 bases and the V segment lost 4 bases, leaving 9 bases of the junction unmatched. Germline CDR1 SGHKS, CDR2 YYEKEE (reference sequence). The CDR3 contains 16 residues. CDR3 in amino acids: CASSRGVQGAYNEQFF. The CDR3 bases are TGTGCCAGCAGCCGGGGGGTACAGGGGGCGTACAATGAGCAGTTCTTC.

This rearrangement joins TRBV7-9 to TRBJ1-4, with D hard to call. The CDR3 consists of 15 residues. Between the trimmed V and J ends, which lost 8 bases and 0 bases, there was a span of 13 bases. From germline, CDR1 is SEHNR and CDR2 FQNEAQ (reference sequence). The DNA of the CDR3 is TGTGCCAGCCTTAGACGGGATGCAACTAATGAAAAACTGTTTTTT. The encoded protein is CASLRRDATNEKLFF.

V is TRBV30 and J is TRBJ2-1; TRBD2 matches at 7 bases. The germline V gene has CDR1 GTSNPN and CDR2 SVGIG (reference sequence). The CDR3 extends over 14 amino acids. V lost 2 bases to trimming and J lost 3 bases; unmatched junction nucleotides: 4. The DNA for the CDR3 is TGTGCCTGGAGTTGGGGCGGGGGCTACAATGAGCAGTTCTTC. Translating it yields CAWSWGGGYNEQFF. Full variable domain (rest looked up from reference TRBV30 and TRBJ2-1): SQTIHQWPATLVQPVGSPLSLECTVEGTSNPNLYWYRQAAGRGLQLLFYSVGIGQISSEVPQNLSASRPQDRQFILSSKKLLLSDSGFYLCAWSWGGGYNEQFFGPGTRLTVL.

The chain carries TRBV5-4 and TRBJ2-5; 7 bases agree with TRBD1. Germline loops: CDR1 SGHNT, CDR2 YYREEE (reference sequence). The junction had 7 bases not matched to a gene; V was cut back by 4 bases and J by 4 bases. CDR3 size: 14 residues. The CDR3: CASSPQTGRETQYF. The CDR3 nucleotides read TGTGCCAGCAGCCCTCAGACAGGGCGAGAGACCCAGTACTTC. Using reference TRBV5-4 and TRBJ2-5 for the parts outside the CDR3, the full variable domain is ETGVTQSPTHLIKTRGQQVTLRCSSQSGHNTVSWYQQALGQGPQFIFQYYREEENGRGNFPPRFSGLQFPNYSSELNVNALELDDSALYLCASSPQTGRETQYFGPGTRLLVL.

This chain connects TRBV11-2 to TRBJ1-2, with D uncertain. The CDR3 length is 12 residues. The germline CDR1 and CDR2 sequences are SGHAT and FQNNGV. The V gene lost 1 base and the J gene lost 4 bases, with 4 bases spanning the gap. CDR3 DNA: TGTGCCAGCAGCTTAGCCAGCTATGGCTACACCTTC. Translating gives CASSLASYGYTF.

The chain combines TRBV6-5 with TRBJ2-1; tentative D call: TRBD2 (7 bases). Germline V gene data show CDR1 as MNHEY and CDR2 as SVGAGI. The germline V and J ends were trimmed by 6 bases and 9 bases, with 15 bases remaining between them. The CDR3 is 13 residues long. CDR3 amino acids: CASSQSGGGEQFF. The CDR3 region has the DNA TGTGCCAGCAGCCAATCGGGGGGCGGTGAGCAGTTCTTC.

The chain combines TRBV5-1 with TRBJ1-2; D is undetermined. Germline lookup yields CDR1 SGHRS and CDR2 YFSETQ. This CDR3 is built from 12 residues. V was clipped by 3 bases and J by 6 bases, with 9 bases between them. Written as DNA, the CDR3 is TGCGCCAGCAGCTCCCGGGTGGATGGCTACACCTTC. Its translation is CASSSRVDGYTF.